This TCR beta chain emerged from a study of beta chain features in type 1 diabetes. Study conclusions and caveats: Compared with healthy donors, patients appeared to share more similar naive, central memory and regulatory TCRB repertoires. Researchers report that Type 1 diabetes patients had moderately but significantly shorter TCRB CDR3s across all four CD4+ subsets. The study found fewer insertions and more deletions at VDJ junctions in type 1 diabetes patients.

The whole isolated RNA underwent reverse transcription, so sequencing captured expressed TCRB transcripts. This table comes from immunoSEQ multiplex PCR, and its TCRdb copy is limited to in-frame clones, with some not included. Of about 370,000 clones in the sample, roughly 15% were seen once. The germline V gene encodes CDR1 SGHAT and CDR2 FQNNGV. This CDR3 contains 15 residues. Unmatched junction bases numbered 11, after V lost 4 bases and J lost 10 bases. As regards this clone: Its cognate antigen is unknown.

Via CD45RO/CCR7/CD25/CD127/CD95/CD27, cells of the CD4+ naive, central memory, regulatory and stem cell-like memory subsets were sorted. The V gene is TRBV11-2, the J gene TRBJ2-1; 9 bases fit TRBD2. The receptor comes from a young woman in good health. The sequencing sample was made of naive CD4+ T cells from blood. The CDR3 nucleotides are TGTGCCAGCAGCTCCCCAAGGGCGGGAGGGGAGGAGCAGTTCTTC. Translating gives CASSSPRAGGEEQFF.